These 14 T cell receptor beta chains were sequenced from one sample in a study of blood T cell repertoires in COVID-19 (dated by TCRdb to 2018 to 2021). The library came from the immunoSEQ multiplex PCR assay. The clones in this table, taken by TCRdb from immuneACCESS, are in-frame only. Not every clone is retained; where verified, under half of the shortfall comes from an unresolved V gene, and the cause of the rest is unknown. The sample table lists 200,000 to 250,000 clones, 85% of them with a count of one. 5% to 6.5% of the sample is taken by the ten largest. The sample consisted of peripheral blood. These receptors came from a man in his fifties with COVID-19, enrolled during active disease.

V is TRBV28 and J is TRBJ1-4; 9 bases align to TRBD1. This CDR3 comprises 17 residues. The V gene end was trimmed by 3 bases and the J gene end by 6 bases; junction bases not matched to a gene: 11. Germline V gene sequence: CDR1 MDHEN, CDR2 SYDVKM. CDR3 nucleotide sequence: TGTGCCAGCAGTTTGCCCCCGGGACAGGGTGGGGATGAAAAACTGTTTTTT. It encodes CASSLPPGQGGDEKLFF.

The gene calls are TRBV20-1 and TRBJ2-7, with 8 bases matching TRBD1. Germline V gives CDR1 DFQATT, CDR2 SNEGSKA (reference sequence). The ends lost 3 bases at V and 6 bases at J; junction bases unmatched: 7. The CDR3 loop spans 13 amino acids. CDR3 nucleotide sequence: TGCAGTGCTAGTTGGCAGGGGGCAGGCGAGCAGTACTTC. It is translated as CSASWQGAGEQYF.

The J gene is TRBJ1-3, the V gene TRBV7-6; unclear D gene. CDR1 and CDR2 from the germline V gene are SGHVS and FNYEAQ. The CDR3 has 18 residues. V was cut by 3 bases and J by 0 bases, with 18 bases left in between. The CDR3 DNA follows: TGTGCCAGCAGCTTTGTGATCGGGAACAGCCACTCTGGAAACACCATATATTTT. Amino acids: CASSFVIGNSHSGNTIYF.

The rearrangement joins TRBV6-5 to TRBJ1-4, with D possibly matching TRBD1 (6 bases). Per germline, CDR1 MNHEY and CDR2 SVGAGI. The V end lost 0 bases, the J end lost 4 bases, and 12 bases lay between the germline ends. This CDR3 contains 16 residues. CDR3 coding DNA: TGTGCCAGCAGTTACTCGGTCAGGGGCTTTAATGAAAAACTGTTTTTT. It translates to CASSYSVRGFNEKLFF.

V and J are TRBV9 and TRBJ1-6; TRBD1 agrees at 7 bases. V shed 3 bases and J 9 bases; nucleotides not matched to a gene: 6. The CDR3 loop spans 14 amino acids. Germline CDR1 and CDR2: SGDLS and YYNGEE. CDR3 loop: CASSAGQEGSPLHF. As DNA, the CDR3 is TGTGCCAGCAGCGCCGGACAGGAGGGTTCACCCCTCCACTTT.

To note about this clone: One junction end does not reproduce the germline sequence, and a read error may be involved. The chain recombines TRBV7-7 with TRBJ2-2, with TRBD1 matching over 9 bases. Germline V gene lookup returns CDR1 SSHAT and CDR2 FNYEAQ (reference sequence). There are 15 residues in the CDR3. For the CDR3, the DNA is TGTGCTAGCAGCCCAAGACAGGGGGACACCGGGGAGCTGTTTTTT. Amino acid sequence: CASSPRQGDTGELFF.

As for this clone: A much larger clone lies a single base off, so this may be a read error. CDR3 residues: CASSQTGNTEAFF. CDR3 bases: TGTGCCAGCAGCCAGACAGGGAACACTGAAGCTTTCTTT. The chain recombines TRBV7-2 with TRBJ1-1; TRBD1 is a possible D gene (6 bases). V dropped 5 bases and J dropped 1 base, with 8 bases sitting between them. The CDR3 covers 13 residues. Germline V CDR1 and CDR2: SGHTA, FQGNSA. Full variable domain (rest looked up from reference TRBV7-2 and TRBJ1-1): GAGVSQSPSNKVTEKGKDVELRCDPISGHTALYWYRQSLGQGLEFLIYFQGNSAPDKSGLPSDRFSAERTGGSVSTLTIQRTQQEDSAVYLCASSQTGNTEAFFGQGTRLTVV.

This chain uses TRBV27 with TRBJ2-7; tentative D call: TRBD2 (5 bases). CDR3 length: 20 amino acids. Trimming took off 3 bases at V and 4 bases at J, with 31 bases between the two ends. Germline values: CDR1 MNHEY, CDR2 SMNVEV (reference sequence). CDR3 sequence: CASSFSPPDSPPLKGYEQYF. In nucleotides, the CDR3 is TGTGCCAGCAGTTTCTCCCCACCGGACTCACCCCCCCTTAAGGGTTACGAGCAGTACTTC.

This clone was seen a single time. The V and J genes are TRBV11-3 and TRBJ2-1; 11 bases agree with TRBD2. This CDR3 is 15 amino acids long. V lost 1 base and J lost 10; bases outside the gene matches: 6. Germline V CDR1 and CDR2: SGHNT, YENEEA. The CDR3 DNA follows: TGTGCCAGCAGCTTAGGGGGACTAGCGGCGAGCGAGCAGTTCTTC. It translates to CASSLGGLAASEQFF. The full variable domain, with the rest looked up from reference TRBV11-3 and TRBJ2-1, is EAGVVQSPRYKIIEKKQPVAFWCNPISGHNTLYWYLQNLGQGPELLIRYENEEAVDDSQLPKDRFSAERLKGVDSTLKIQPAELGDSAVYLCASSLGGLAASEQFFGPGTRLTVL.

The rearrangement joins TRBV5-1 to TRBJ1-1; D is ambiguous. V lost 3 bases and J 6 bases, leaving 9 bases between the germline ends. CDR1 and CDR2 from the germline V gene are SGHRS and YFSETQ. The CDR3 length is 12 residues. CDR3 protein: CASSSSSPEAFF. Written as DNA, the CDR3 is TGCGCCAGCAGCTCGTCGTCCCCTGAAGCTTTCTTT.

V usage is TRBV7-8 and J usage is TRBJ2-7; possibly TRBD2 for D (5 bases). The CDR3 loop spans 15 amino acids. The V gene lost 2 bases and the J gene lost 5 bases, with 16 bases spanning the gap. Germline CDR1 and CDR2: SGHVS and FQNEAQ. CDR3 sequence reads: CASSLSGSGPHEQYF. The DNA for the CDR3 is TGTGCCAGCAGCTTATCGGGGTCCGGCCCCCACGAGCAGTACTTC.

The chain recombines TRBV7-2 with TRBJ1-1; 8 nucleotides match TRBD1. Germline trimming cut 0 bases from V and 6 bases from J; bases unmatched to any gene: 6. This CDR3 spans 15 amino acids. Germline CDR1 and CDR2: SGHTA and FQGNSA. The DNA for the CDR3 is TGTGCCAGCAGCTTAGCTCCAGGGGGCGCCCCTGAAGCTTTCTTT. Its protein product is CASSLAPGGAPEAFF.

The CDR3 DNA reads TGTGCCAGCAGTAAACCGGATGAGCAGTTCTTC. Translating gives CASSKPDEQFF. The chain uses TRBV6-2 or TRBV6-3 and TRBJ2-1; D is unresolved. This CDR3 region has 11 residues. V was clipped by 5 bases and J by 8 bases, with 7 bases between them. Germline-derived CDR1 and CDR2 are MNHEY and SVGEGT.

The rearrangement uses TRBV6-5 and TRBJ2-7; a weak D match, TRBD1 (6 bases). This CDR3 comprises 15 residues. In germline, CDR1 is MNHEY, CDR2 SVGAGI. Trimming stripped 6 bases from V and 3 bases from J, with 18 bases between. In nucleotides, the CDR3 is TGTGCCAGCAGACCCCGGGACACAACTTTCTACGAGCAGTACTTC. Amino acid sequence: CASRPRDTTFYEQYF.